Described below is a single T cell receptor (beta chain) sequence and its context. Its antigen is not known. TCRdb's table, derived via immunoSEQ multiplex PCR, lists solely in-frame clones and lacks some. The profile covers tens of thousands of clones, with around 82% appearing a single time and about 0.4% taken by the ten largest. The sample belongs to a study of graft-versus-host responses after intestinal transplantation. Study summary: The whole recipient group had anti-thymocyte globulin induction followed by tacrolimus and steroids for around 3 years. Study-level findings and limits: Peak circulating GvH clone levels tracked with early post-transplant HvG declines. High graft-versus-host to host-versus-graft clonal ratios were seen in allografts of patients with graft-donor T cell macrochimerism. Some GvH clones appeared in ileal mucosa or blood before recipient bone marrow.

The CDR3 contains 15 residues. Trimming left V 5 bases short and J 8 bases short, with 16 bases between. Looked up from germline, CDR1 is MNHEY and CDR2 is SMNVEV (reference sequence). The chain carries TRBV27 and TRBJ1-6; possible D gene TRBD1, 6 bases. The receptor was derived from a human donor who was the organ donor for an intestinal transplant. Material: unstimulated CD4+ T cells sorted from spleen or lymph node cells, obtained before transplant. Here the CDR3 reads CASSTHRDGDSPLHF. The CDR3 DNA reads TGTGCCAGCAGTACCCACAGGGACGGGGATTCACCCCTCCACTTT.